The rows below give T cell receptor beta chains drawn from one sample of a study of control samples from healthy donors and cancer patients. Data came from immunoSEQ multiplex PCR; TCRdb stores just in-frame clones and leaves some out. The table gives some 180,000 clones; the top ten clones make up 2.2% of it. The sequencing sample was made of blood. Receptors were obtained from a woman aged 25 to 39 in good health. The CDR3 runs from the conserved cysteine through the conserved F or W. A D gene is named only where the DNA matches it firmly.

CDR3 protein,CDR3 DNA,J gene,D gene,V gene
CATGPRTGSRRGANVLTF,TGTGCCACCGGACCCAGGACAGGTTCCCGTCGAGGGGCCAACGTCCTGACTTTC,TRBJ2-6,TRBD1,TRBV28
CASSSKARGDEKLFF,TGTGCCAGCAGTTCCAAGGCCCGGGGTGATGAAAAACTGTTTTTT,TRBJ1-4,.,TRBV6-5
CASAGGATRGNEKLFF,TGTGCCAGCGCGGGGGGGGCCACGAGGGGCAATGAAAAACTGTTTTTT,TRBJ1-4,.,TRBV19
CASSYYEQYF,TGTGCCAGCAGTTATTACGAGCAGTACTTC,TRBJ2-7,.,TRBV27
CASSGRGSYEQFF,TGTGCCAGCTCTGGCAGGGGGTCCTATGAGCAGTTCTTC,TRBJ2-1,TRBD1,TRBV18
CASSLTSGPLSYNEQFF,TGTGCCAGCAGCTTAACATCCGGTCCCCTATCCTACAATGAGCAGTTCTTC,TRBJ2-1,.,TRBV5-5
CASSLVFRGASTDTQYF,TGTGCCAGCAGCTTAGTGTTTAGGGGAGCGAGCACAGATACGCAGTATTTT,TRBJ2-3,.,TRBV7-9
CASSENRDTQYF,TGTGCCAGTAGTGAAAACAGGGATACGCAGTATTTT,TRBJ2-3,.,TRBV19
CASSNVPGAEAFF,TGTGCCAGTAGTAATGTGCCAGGGGCTGAAGCTTTCTTT,TRBJ1-1,.,TRBV19
CASSQPRDGTSTDTQYF,TGTGCCAGCAGCCAACCTAGGGACGGTACTTCCACAGATACGCAGTATTTT,TRBJ2-3,.,TRBV3-1/TRBV3-2
CSVGGRQHQETQYF,TGCAGCGTGGGGGGCAGGCAACATCAAGAGACCCAGTACTTC,TRBJ2-5,.,TRBV29-1
CASSRPGGRWYTQYF,TGTGCCAGCAGTAGACCAGGGGGAAGATGGTATACGCAGTATTTT,TRBJ2-3,TRBD1,TRBV11-1
CASSQGRRGINEQFF,TGTGCCAGCAGCCAAGGCCGACGGGGTATCAATGAGCAGTTCTTC,TRBJ2-1,.,TRBV3-1/TRBV3-2
CASSSHILSDQPQHF,TGTGCCAGCAGTTCTCACATCTTAAGTGATCAGCCCCAGCATTTT,TRBJ1-5,.,TRBV6-6
CASQGTGDSPLHF,TGTGCCAGTCAAGGGACAGGGGACTCACCCCTCCACTTT,TRBJ1-6,TRBD1,TRBV6-5
CASSQDRGGRETQYF,TGTGCCAGCAGCCAAGATCGGGGGGGAAGAGAGACCCAGTACTTC,TRBJ2-5,TRBD2,TRBV14
CASRGKTGHGTDTQYF,TGTGCAAGTCGCGGGAAGACAGGGCATGGGACAGATACGCAGTATTTT,TRBJ2-3,.,TRBV12-2
CASSLGLVGNQPQHF,TGCGCCAGCAGCTTGGGGCTAGTGGGCAATCAGCCCCAGCATTTT,TRBJ1-5,.,TRBV5-1
CASSLGLDYEQYF,TGTGCCAGCAGCTTAGGGCTGGACTACGAGCAGTACTTC,TRBJ2-7,.,TRBV7-9
CASSPSTANSGNTIYF,TGTGCCAGCTCACCCAGTACAGCGAACTCTGGAAACACCATATATTTT,TRBJ1-3,.,TRBV18
CASSLWGSGNTIYF,TGTGCCAGCAGCTTGTGGGGATCCGGAAACACCATATATTTT,TRBJ1-3,.,TRBV13
CASSYGGADTQYF,TGTGCCAGCAGTTACGGTGGGGCAGATACGCAGTATTTT,TRBJ2-3,.,TRBV6-5
CSATLRGNQPQHF,TGCAGCGCCACTCTTAGAGGCAATCAGCCCCAGCATTTT,TRBJ1-5,.,TRBV29-1
CSVDDGRGGKEKLFF,TGCAGCGTTGATGATGGTCGAGGAGGCAAGGAAAAACTGTTTTTT,TRBJ1-4,.,TRBV29-1
CASFTLTGPFYGYTF,TGTGCCAGCTTCACCTTAACAGGGCCGTTCTATGGCTACACCTTC,TRBJ1-2,.,TRBV2
CASGTGVALGGETQYF,TGCGCCAGCGGGACAGGGGTCGCGCTTGGGGGCGAGACCCAGTACTTC,TRBJ2-5,TRBD1,TRBV5-1
CASSPRTRNTIYF,TGTGCCAGCAGCCCAAGGACCCGAAACACCATATATTTT,TRBJ1-3,.,TRBV5-8
CASSPGLKNTDTQYF,TGTGCCAGCAGCCCGGGACTCAAGAACACAGATACGCAGTATTTT,TRBJ2-3,.,TRBV6-4
CASSQTGTGGVGSEQYF,TGTGCCAGCAGTCAGACTGGGACAGGGGGCGTGGGCTCCGAGCAGTACTTC,TRBJ2-7,TRBD1,TRBV2
CASSFSPNTEAFF,TGTGCCAGCAGTTTTAGTCCGAACACTGAAGCTTTCTTT,TRBJ1-1,.,TRBV12-3/TRBV12-4
CSEDGTEAAFF,TGCAGTGAAGACGGTACGGAGGCAGCTTTCTTT,TRBJ1-1,.,TRBV20-1
CASSLGPNQPQHF,TGTGCCAGCAGCTTAGGCCCGAATCAGCCCCAGCATTTT,TRBJ1-5,.,TRBV7-6
CASSLRAREQFF,TGTGCCAGCAGCTTAAGAGCCCGAGAGCAGTTCTTC,TRBJ2-1,.,TRBV11-2
CASSPNVGQLRYGYTF,TGTGCCAGCAGCCCTAACGTTGGGCAGCTTCGTTATGGCTACACCTTC,TRBJ1-2,.,TRBV5-5
CASRDGTGSGNSPLHF,TGTGCCAGCAGAGATGGGACAGGGTCCGGTAATTCACCCCTCCACTTT,TRBJ1-6,TRBD1,TRBV2
CASSQGPETEAFF,TGTGCCAGCAGCCAAGGCCCGGAGACTGAAGCTTTCTTT,TRBJ1-1,.,TRBV3-1/TRBV3-2
CASSVGGRDSSPLHF,TGTGCCAGCAGCGTAGGAGGCAGGGACTCCTCACCCCTCCACTTT,TRBJ1-6,.,TRBV9
CAWSVGAGNTEAFF,TGTGCCTGGAGTGTAGGGGCAGGGAACACTGAAGCTTTCTTT,TRBJ1-1,.,TRBV30
CASSQAGGAPYEQYF,TGCGCCAGCAGCCAAGCGGGGGGGGCGCCTTACGAGCAGTACTTC,TRBJ2-7,TRBD2,TRBV4-1
CASSKAPFFGRAGEGNTEAFF,TGTGCCAGCAGCAAAGCACCCTTTTTTGGTCGGGCAGGGGAAGGGAACACTGAAGCTTTCTTT,TRBJ1-1,.,TRBV21-1
CAISESVGRNSPLHF,TGTGCCATCAGTGAGTCGGTAGGGAGGAATTCACCCCTCCACTTT,TRBJ1-6,.,TRBV10-3
CASREGQGRGEKLFF,TGTGCCAGCAGAGAAGGACAGGGGCGCGGTGAAAAACTGTTTTTT,TRBJ1-4,TRBD1,TRBV6-4
CASRRVLVREQYF,TGTGCCAGCAGGCGCGTATTGGTACGGGAGCAGTACTTC,TRBJ2-7,.,TRBV28
CASSSTWGQMNTEAFF,TGTGCCAGCAGTTCGACTTGGGGACAGATGAACACTGAAGCTTTCTTT,TRBJ1-1,TRBD1,TRBV6-2/TRBV6-3
CASSISRTGNYGYTF,TGTGCCAGTAGTATATCAAGGACAGGCAACTATGGCTACACCTTC,TRBJ1-2,TRBD1,TRBV19
CASSELGTGTAFF,TGTGCCAGCAGTGAACTAGGGACAGGGACGGCTTTCTTT,TRBJ1-1,TRBD1,TRBV6-1
CASSQGPDGSSYNEQFF,TGTGCCAGCAGCCAAGGGCCTGATGGGAGCTCCTACAATGAGCAGTTCTTC,TRBJ2-1,.,TRBV4-2
CASSPGVLGWKKLFF,TGTGCCAGTAGTCCAGGGGTCCTGGGTTGGAAAAAACTGTTTTTT,TRBJ1-4,.,TRBV19
CASRGTGWLNTEAFF,TGTGCCAGCAGGGGGACAGGGTGGTTGAACACTGAAGCTTTCTTT,TRBJ1-1,TRBD1,TRBV6-5